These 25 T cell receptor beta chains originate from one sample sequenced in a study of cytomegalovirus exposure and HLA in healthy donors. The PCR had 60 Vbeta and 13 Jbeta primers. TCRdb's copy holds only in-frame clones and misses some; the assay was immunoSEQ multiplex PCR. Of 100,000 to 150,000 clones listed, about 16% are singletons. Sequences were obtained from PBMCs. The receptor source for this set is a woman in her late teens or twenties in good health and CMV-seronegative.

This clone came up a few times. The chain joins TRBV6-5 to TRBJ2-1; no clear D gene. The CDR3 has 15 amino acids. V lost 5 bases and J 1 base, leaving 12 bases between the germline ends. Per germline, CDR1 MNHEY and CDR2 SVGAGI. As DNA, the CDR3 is TGTGCCAGCAGTCCCGCCCCCCGGTCCTACAATGAGCAGTTCTTC. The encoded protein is CASSPAPRSYNEQFF.

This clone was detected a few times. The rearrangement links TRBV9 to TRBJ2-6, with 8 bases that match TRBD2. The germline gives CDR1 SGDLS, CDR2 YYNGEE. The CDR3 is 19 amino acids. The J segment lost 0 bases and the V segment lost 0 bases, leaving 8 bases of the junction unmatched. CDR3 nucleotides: TGTGCCAGCAGCGTAGGCATGCGGGAGGACCACTCTGGGGCCAACGTCCTGACTTTC. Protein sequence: CASSVGMREDHSGANVLTF.

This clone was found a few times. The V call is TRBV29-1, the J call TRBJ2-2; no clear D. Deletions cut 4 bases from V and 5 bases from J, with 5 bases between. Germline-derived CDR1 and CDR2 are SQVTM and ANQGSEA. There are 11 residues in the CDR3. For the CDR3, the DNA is TGCAGCGTTGCGCGGACCGGGGAGCTGTTTTTT. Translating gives CSVARTGELFF.

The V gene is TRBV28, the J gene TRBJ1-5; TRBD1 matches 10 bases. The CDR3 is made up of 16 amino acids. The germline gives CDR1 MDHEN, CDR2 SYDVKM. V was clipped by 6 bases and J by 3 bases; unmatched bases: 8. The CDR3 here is CASSPDRGQINQPQHF. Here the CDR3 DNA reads TGTGCCAGCAGCCCCGACAGGGGGCAGATCAATCAGCCCCAGCATTTT.

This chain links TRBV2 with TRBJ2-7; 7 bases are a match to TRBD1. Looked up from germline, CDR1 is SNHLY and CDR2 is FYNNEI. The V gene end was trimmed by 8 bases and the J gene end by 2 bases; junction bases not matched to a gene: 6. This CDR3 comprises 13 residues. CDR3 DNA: TGTGCCAGCTCTGGACAGGTTACCTACGAGCAGTACTTC. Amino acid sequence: CASSGQVTYEQYF.

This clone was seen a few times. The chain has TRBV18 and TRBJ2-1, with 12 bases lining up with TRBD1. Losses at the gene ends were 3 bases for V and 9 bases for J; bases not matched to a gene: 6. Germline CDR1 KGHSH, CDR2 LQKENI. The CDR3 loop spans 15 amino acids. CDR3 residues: CASSPGTGGLGEQFF. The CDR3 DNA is TGTGCCAGCTCACCCGGGACAGGGGGCTTAGGTGAGCAGTTCTTC.

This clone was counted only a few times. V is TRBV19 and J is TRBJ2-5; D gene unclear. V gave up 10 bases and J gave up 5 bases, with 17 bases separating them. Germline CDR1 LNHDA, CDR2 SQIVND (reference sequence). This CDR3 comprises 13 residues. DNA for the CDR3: TGTGCCACCCAGGCGTCCGGTTTTGAGACCCAGTACTTC. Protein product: CATQASGFETQYF.

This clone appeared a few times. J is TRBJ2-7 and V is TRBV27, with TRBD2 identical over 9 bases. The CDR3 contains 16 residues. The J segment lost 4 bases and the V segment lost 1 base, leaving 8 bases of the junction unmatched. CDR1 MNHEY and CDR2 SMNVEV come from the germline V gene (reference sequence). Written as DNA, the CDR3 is TGTGCCAGCAGTTTATATGGCGGGAGGGCCACATACGAGCAGTACTTC. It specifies CASSLYGGRATYEQYF.

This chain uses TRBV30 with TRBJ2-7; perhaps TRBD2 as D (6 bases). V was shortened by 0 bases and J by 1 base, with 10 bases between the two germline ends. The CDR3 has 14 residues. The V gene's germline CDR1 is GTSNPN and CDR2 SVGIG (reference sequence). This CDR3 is CAWSVGGASYEQYF. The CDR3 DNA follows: TGTGCCTGGAGTGTGGGGGGAGCTTCCTACGAGCAGTACTTC.

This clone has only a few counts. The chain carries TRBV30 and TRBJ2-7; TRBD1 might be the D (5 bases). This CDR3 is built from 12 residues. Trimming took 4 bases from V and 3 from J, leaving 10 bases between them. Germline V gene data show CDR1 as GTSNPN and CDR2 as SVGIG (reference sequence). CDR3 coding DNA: TGTGCCTGGACTTTTCAGGGCTACGAGCAGTACTTC. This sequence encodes CAWTFQGYEQYF.

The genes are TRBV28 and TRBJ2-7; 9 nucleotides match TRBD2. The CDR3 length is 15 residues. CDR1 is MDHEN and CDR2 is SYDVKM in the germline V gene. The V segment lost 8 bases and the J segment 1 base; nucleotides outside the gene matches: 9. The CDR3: CASFRAGGVSYEQYF. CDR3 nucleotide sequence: TGTGCCAGCTTCCGGGCGGGGGGGGTGTCCTACGAGCAGTACTTC.

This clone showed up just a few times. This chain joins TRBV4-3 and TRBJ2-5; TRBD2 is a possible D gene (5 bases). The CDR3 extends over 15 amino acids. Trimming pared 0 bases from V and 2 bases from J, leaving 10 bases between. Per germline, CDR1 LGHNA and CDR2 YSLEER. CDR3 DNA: TGCGCCAGCAGCCAAGATGTCAGGACTCAAGAGACCCAGTACTTC. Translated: CASSQDVRTQETQYF.

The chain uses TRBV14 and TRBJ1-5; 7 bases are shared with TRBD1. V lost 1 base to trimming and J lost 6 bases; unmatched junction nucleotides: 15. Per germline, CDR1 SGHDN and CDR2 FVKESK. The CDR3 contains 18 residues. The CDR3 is CASSQVARTGKRGQPQHF. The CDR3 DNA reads TGTGCCAGCAGCCAAGTGGCCCGGACAGGTAAAAGGGGTCAGCCCCAGCATTTT. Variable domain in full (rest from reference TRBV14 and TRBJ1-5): EAGVTQFPSHSVIEKGQTVTLRCDPISGHDNLYWYRRVMGKEIKFLLHFVKESKQDESGMPNNRFLAERTGGTYSTLKVQPAELEDSGVYFCASSQVARTGKRGQPQHFGDGTRLSIL.

Written as DNA, the CDR3 is TGTGCCAGTATTGGGGCTAGCGGGGGTAGGACAGATACGCAGTATTTT. Protein sequence: CASIGASGGRTDTQYF. J is TRBJ2-3 and V is TRBV19, with 10 bases fitting TRBD2. Looked up from germline, CDR1 is LNHDA and CDR2 is SQIVND (reference sequence). The CDR3 is made up of 16 amino acids. With 7 bases clipped from V and 3 bases from J, the junction kept 10 bases outside the gene matches. The full variable domain, in which reference TRBV19 and TRBJ2-3 provide the parts outside the CDR3, is DGGITQSPKYLFRKEGQNVTLSCEQNLNHDAMYWYRQDPGQGLRLIYYSQIVNDFQKGDIAEGYSVSREKKESFPLTVTSAQKNPTAFYLCASIGASGGRTDTQYFGPGTRLTVL.

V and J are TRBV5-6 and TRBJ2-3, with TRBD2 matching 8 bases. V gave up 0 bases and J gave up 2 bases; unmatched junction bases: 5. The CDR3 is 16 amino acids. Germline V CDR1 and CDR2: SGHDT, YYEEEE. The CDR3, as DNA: TGTGCCAGCAGCTTGGTAGCGGGGCCTCCCACAGATACGCAGTATTTT. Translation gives CASSLVAGPPTDTQYF.

The CDR3 coding sequence is TGTGCCACCAGCAGAGAGGGGGGGGTCGGTGCAGATACGCAGTATTTT. This codes for CATSREGGVGADTQYF. The chain recombines TRBV15 with TRBJ2-3; 7 positions agree with TRBD2. The CDR3 consists of 16 residues. The germline V gene has CDR1 LNHNV and CDR2 YYDKDF (reference sequence). V lost 0 bases and J lost 4; bases outside the gene matches: 7.

CDR3 loop: CASSPLADRNTEAFF. CDR3 coding DNA: TGTGCCAGCTCACCCCTCGCCGACAGGAACACTGAAGCTTTCTTT. V is TRBV18 and J is TRBJ1-1; D is perhaps TRBD1 (5 bases). The germline gives CDR1 KGHSH, CDR2 LQKENI. The CDR3 has 15 amino acids. V shed 3 bases and J shed 1 base, with 12 bases lying between them.

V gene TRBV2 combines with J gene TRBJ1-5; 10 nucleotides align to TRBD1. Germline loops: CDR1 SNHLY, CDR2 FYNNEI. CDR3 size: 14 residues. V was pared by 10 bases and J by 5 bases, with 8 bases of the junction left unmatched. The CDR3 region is CATARQGADQPQHF. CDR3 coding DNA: TGTGCCACAGCTAGACAGGGGGCGGATCAGCCCCAGCATTTT.

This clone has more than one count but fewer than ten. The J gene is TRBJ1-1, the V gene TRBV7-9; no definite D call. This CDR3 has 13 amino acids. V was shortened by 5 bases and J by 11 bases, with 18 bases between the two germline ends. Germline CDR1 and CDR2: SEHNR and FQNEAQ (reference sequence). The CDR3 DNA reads TGTGCCAGCAGCAATCTAGCGGGATTAGGGGCTTTCTTT. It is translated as CASSNLAGLGAFF.

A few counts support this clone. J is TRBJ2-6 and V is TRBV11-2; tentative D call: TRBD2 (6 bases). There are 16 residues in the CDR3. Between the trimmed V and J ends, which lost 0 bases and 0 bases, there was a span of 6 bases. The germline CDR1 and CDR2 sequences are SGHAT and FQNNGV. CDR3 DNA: TGTGCCAGCAGCTTAGAGGGGGGCTCTGGGGCCAACGTCCTGACTTTC. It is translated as CASSLEGGSGANVLTF.

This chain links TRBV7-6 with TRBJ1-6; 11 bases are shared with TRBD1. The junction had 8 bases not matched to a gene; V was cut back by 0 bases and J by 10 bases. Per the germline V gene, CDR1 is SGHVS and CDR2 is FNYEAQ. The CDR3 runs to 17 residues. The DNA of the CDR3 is TGTGCCAGCAGCTTAGCGGAGGACAGGGGGCCAAGGTCACCCCTCCACTTT. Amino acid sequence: CASSLAEDRGPRSPLHF.

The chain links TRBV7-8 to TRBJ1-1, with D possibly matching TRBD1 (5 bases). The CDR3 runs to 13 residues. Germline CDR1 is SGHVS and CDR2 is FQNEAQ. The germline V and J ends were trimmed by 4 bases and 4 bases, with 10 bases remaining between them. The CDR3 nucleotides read TGTGCCAGCAGCTCGGACATGGCCACTGAAGCTTTCTTT. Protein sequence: CASSSDMATEAFF.

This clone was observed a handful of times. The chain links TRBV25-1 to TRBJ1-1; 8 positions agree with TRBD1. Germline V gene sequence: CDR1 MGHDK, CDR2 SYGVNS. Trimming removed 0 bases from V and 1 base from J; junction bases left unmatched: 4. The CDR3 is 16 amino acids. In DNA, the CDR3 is TGTGCCAGCAGTGAATATAACAGGGGGGGGAACACTGAAGCTTTCTTT. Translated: CASSEYNRGGNTEAFF. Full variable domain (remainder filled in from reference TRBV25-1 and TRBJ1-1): EADIYQTPRYLVIGTGKKITLECSQTMGHDKMYWYQQDPGMELHLIHYSYGVNSTEKGDLSSESTVSRIRTEHFPLTLESARPSHTSQYLCASSEYNRGGNTEAFFGQGTRLTVV.

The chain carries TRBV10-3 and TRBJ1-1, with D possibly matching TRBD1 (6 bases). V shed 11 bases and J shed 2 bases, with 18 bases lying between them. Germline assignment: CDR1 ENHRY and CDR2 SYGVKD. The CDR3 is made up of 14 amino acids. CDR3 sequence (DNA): TGTGCCGTCTTGGACTTACAGGGTAACACTGAAGCTTTCTTT. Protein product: CAVLDLQGNTEAFF.

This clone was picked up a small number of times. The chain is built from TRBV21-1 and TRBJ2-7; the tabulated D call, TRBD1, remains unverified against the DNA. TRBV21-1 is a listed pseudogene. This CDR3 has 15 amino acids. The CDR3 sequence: CASSARTDSSYEQYF. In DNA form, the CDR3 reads TGTGCCAGCAGCGCTCGGACAGACAGCTCCTACGAGCAGTACTTC.